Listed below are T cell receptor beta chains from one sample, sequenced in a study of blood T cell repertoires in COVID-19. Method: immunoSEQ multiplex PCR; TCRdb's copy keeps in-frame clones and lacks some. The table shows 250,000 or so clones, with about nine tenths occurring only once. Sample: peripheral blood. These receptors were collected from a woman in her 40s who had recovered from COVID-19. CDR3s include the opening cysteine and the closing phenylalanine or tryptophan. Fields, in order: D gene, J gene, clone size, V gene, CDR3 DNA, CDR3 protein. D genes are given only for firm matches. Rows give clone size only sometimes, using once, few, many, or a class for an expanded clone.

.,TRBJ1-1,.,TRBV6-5,TGTGCCAGCAGTCAGCAGGGCCTGGACACTGAAGCTTTCTTT,CASSQQGLDTEAFF
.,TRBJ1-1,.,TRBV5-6,TGTGCCAGCAGCGGCCGGGGGAACACTGAAGCTTTCTTT,CASSGRGNTEAFF
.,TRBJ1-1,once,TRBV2,TGTGCCAGCAGTGGGTGGTCTGAGGGGAACACTGAAGCTTTCTTT,CASSGWSEGNTEAFF
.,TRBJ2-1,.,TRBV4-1,TGCGCCAGCAGTTACGACAGAGACAATGAGCAGTTCTTC,CASSYDRDNEQFF
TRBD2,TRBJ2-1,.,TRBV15,TGTGCCACCAGCAGAGGAGGGACTAGCAGGAATGAGCAGTTCTTC,CATSRGGTSRNEQFF
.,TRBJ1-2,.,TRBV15,TGTGCCACCAGCACTCTGGTGGTAGGCGGCGTCGACTATGGCTACACCTTC,CATSTLVVGGVDYGYTF
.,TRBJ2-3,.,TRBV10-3,TGTGCCATCGGTTTAGAGACTGGCACAGATACGCAGTATTTT,CAIGLETGTDTQYF
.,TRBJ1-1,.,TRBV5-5,TGTGCCAGCAGCTTGGCGTACACTGAAGCTTTCTTT,CASSLAYTEAFF
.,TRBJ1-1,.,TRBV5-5,TGTGCCAGCAGCTTGGGACTCACGACGGGGAACACTGAAGCTTTCTTT,CASSLGLTTGNTEAFF
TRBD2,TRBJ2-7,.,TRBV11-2,TGTGCCAGCAGCATAAGGACTAGGCCCACCTCCTACGAGCAGTACTTC,CASSIRTRPTSYEQYF
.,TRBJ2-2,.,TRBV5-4,TGTGCCAGCAGCCCAGAATCCGGGTTTAACACCGGGGAGCTGTTTTTT,CASSPESGFNTGELFF
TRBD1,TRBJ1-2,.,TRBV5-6,TGTGCCAGCAGCCGTTTACAGGGGCCGCACTATGGCTACACCTTC,CASSRLQGPHYGYTF
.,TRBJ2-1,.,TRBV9,TGTGCCAGCAGCTTACCCCGTAGGGGGGGTGGCTCCTACAATGAGCAGTTCTTC,CASSLPRRGGGSYNEQFF
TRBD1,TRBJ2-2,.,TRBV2,TGTGCCAGCACCCTGGGACAGGGGGCCACCGGGGAGCTGTTTTTT,CASTLGQGATGELFF
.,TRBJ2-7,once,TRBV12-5,TGTGCTAGTGGTTGGGGGGTCTACGAGCAGTACTTC,CASGWGVYEQYF
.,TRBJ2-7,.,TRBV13,TGTGCCAGCAGCCCCACTTCGGGGGATGATTACGAGCAGTACTTC,CASSPTSGDDYEQYF
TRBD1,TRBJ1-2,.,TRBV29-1,TGCAGCGTTGTCCGGGACAGGGCTGATGGCTACACCTTC,CSVVRDRADGYTF
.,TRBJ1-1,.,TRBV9,TGTGCCAGCAGCGTAGCCGGGAGAGGCACTGAAGCTTTCTTT,CASSVAGRGTEAFF
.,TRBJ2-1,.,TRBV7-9,TGTGCCAGCAGCCCGAATGGGGGCGATGAGCAGTTCTTC,CASSPNGGDEQFF
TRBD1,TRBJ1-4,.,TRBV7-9,TGTGCCAGCAGCTTTTCAGGACAGGGTAATGAAAAACTGTTTTTT,CASSFSGQGNEKLFF